What follows are 13 T cell receptor beta chains derived from one specimen sequenced in a study of CD8 T cells in ankylosing spondylitis. Study-wide findings and caveats: Several highly homologous variants formed a TCR beta motif that appeared characteristic of ankylosing spondylitis blood.

TCRdb reanalysed the 5' RACE reads using MiXCR and keeps one entry per CDR3 protein. The table lists about 540,000 distinct CDR3 sequences, roughly 13% of them singletons. Their specific antigens are unknown. Sequencing was carried out using blood, either unsorted or a sorted T cell fraction (not recorded which). These receptors all come from a male donor with ankylosing spondylitis.

This clonotype was seen only a few times. The chain links TRBV7-9 to TRBJ2-3; D is undetermined. CDR1 is SEHNR and CDR2 is FQNEAQ in the germline V gene (reference sequence). The V end lost 7 bases, the J end lost 4 bases, and 12 bases lay between the germline ends. The CDR3 is made up of 13 amino acids. CDR3 sequence: CASTQNSADTQYF. DNA for the CDR3: TGTGCCAGCACCCAAAACTCCGCAGATACGCAGTATTTT.

This clonotype was seen just once. The chain is built from TRBV10-3 and TRBJ2-3; the D gene is possibly TRBD1 (5 bases). Trimming left V 7 bases short and J 0 bases short, with 17 bases between. The CDR3 extends over 16 amino acids. In germline, CDR1 is ENHRY, CDR2 SYGVKD. The CDR3 coding sequence is TGTGCCATCAAGTCCCGTGGGCCAGGGAGCACAGATACGCAGTATTTT. Translating gives CAIKSRGPGSTDTQYF.

This clonotype was picked up a small number of times. The chain links TRBV12-3 or TRBV12-4 to TRBJ2-7; 7 bases are a match to TRBD2. The trim removed 3 bases at V and 5 bases at J, leaving 19 bases unmatched. This CDR3 spans 18 amino acids. The CDR3 bases are TGTGCCAGCAGTTTCCCAGTGGACGGGAGGCTTCCCCTCCACGAGCAGTACTTC. It codes for CASSFPVDGRLPLHEQYF.

This clonotype occurred many times. The chain couples TRBV18 to TRBJ2-7; either TRBD1 or TRBD2 may fit D (5 bases each). Trimming removed 3 bases at V and 2 bases at J, with 11 bases between. The CDR3 consists of 14 residues. Germline CDR1 KGHSH, CDR2 LQKENI. The CDR3 nucleotides read TGTGCCAGCTCACCTGGGACGGTAACCTACGAGCAGTACTTC. It translates to CASSPGTVTYEQYF.

This clonotype has more than one count but fewer than ten. The genes are TRBV12-3 or TRBV12-4 and TRBJ1-5; no definite D call. There are 15 residues in the CDR3. The V end was cut by 2 bases, the J end by 0 bases, with 8 bases between. The CDR3 reads CASSLLGYSNQPQHF. In nucleotides, the CDR3 is TGTGCCAGCAGTTTATTGGGGTATAGCAATCAGCCCCAGCATTTT.

This clonotype was counted only a few times. The CDR3 region is CATSSLAWGELFF. In DNA form, the CDR3 reads TGTGCCACCAGCAGCCTAGCTTGGGGGGAGCTGTTTTTT. The chain has TRBV15 and TRBJ2-2; D is possibly TRBD2 (5 bases). The CDR3 is 13 residues long. V was pared by 3 bases and J by 8 bases, with 10 bases between. Germline V gene sequence: CDR1 LNHNV, CDR2 YYDKDF (reference sequence). The full variable domain, completed using reference TRBV15 and TRBJ2-2, is DAMVIQNPRYQVTQFGKPVTLSCSQTLNHNVMYWYQQKSSQAPKLLFHYYDKDFNNEADTPDNFQSRRPNTSFCFLDIRSPGLGDTAMYLCATSSLAWGELFFGEGSRLTVL.

The chain has TRBV20-1 and TRBJ2-4; 7 bases match TRBD2. This CDR3 contains 12 residues. V shed 6 bases, J shed 7 bases, and the junction held 6 bases outside the gene matches. The germline V gene has CDR1 DFQATT and CDR2 SNEGSKA (reference sequence). This chain's CDR3 is CSAWEGGNIQYF. The DNA for the CDR3 is TGCAGTGCCTGGGAGGGAGGGAACATTCAGTACTTC.

In this sample, this clonotype turned up a few times. This sequence joins TRBV7-2 and TRBJ2-1; D not resolved. This CDR3 is built from 17 residues. The ends were cut back, 2 bases at V and 0 bases at J, with 14 bases in the middle. CDR1 and CDR2 from the germline V gene are SGHTA and FQGNSA. CDR3 coding DNA: TGTGCCAGCAGCTTAAAGTTGGGCTCCATCTCCTACAATGAGCAGTTCTTC. As protein: CASSLKLGSISYNEQFF.

The V and J genes are TRBV5-1 and TRBJ2-1; 9 bases agree with TRBD1. The CDR3 is 16 residues long. Germline CDR1 reads SGHRS; CDR2 reads YFSETQ. V dropped 0 bases and J dropped 8; count of bases not matched to a gene: 9. As DNA, the CDR3 is TGCGCCAGCAGCTTGGCCGACAGGGGGTCGGTGGATGAGCAGTTCTTC. It specifies CASSLADRGSVDEQFF.

CDR3 DNA: TGTGCCAGCTCAACCACGGCCAGCGGCACAGATACGCAGTATTTT. Its protein is CASSTTASGTDTQYF. The rearrangement joins TRBV18 to TRBJ2-3; D uncertain. There are 15 residues in the CDR3. V gave up 5 bases and J gave up 1 base, with 13 bases separating them. CDR1 and CDR2 from the germline V gene are KGHSH and LQKENI.

This clonotype was found many times. V is TRBV20-1 and J is TRBJ2-1; 8 nucleotides match TRBD2. CDR1 DFQATT and CDR2 SNEGSKA come from the germline V gene (reference sequence). The CDR3 is 15 residues long. The trim removed 1 base at V and 6 bases at J, leaving 8 bases unmatched. The DNA of the CDR3 is TGCAGTGCTAGAGCCCCGGGAGGGAATGGCAATGAGCAGTTCTTC. This gives the protein CSARAPGGNGNEQFF.

The chain recombines TRBV7-2 with TRBJ2-7; D is undetermined. This CDR3 is built from 16 residues. CDR1 SGHTA and CDR2 FQGNSA come from the germline V gene. Deletions cut 5 bases from V and 1 base from J, with 18 bases between. The CDR3 reads CASSPNHPRSSYEQYF. As DNA, the CDR3 is TGTGCCAGCAGCCCTAACCATCCCCGCAGTTCCTACGAGCAGTACTTC.

This clonotype has just a few counts. This chain connects TRBV10-2 to TRBJ2-3; tentative D call: TRBD2 (5 bases). This CDR3 has 18 amino acids. The V end lost 0 bases, the J end lost 2 bases, and 18 bases lay between the germline ends. Germline CDR1 reads WSHSY; CDR2 reads SAAADI. The CDR3 DNA is TGCGCCAGCAGTGAGTCGAGGCCTTCCCGAGGGCCCACAGATACGCAGTATTTT. Translation: CASSESRPSRGPTDTQYF.